The TCR beta chain under discussion was sequenced for a study of blood T cell repertoires in COVID-19. Clones were sequenced by immunoSEQ multiplex PCR, and TCRdb holds only the in-frame ones, with some missing. The profile covers roughly 250,000 clones, with 85% to 90% appearing a single time and 1.5% to 2% taken by the ten largest. Between the trimmed V and J ends, which lost 1 base and 3 bases, there was a span of 10 bases. The germline gives CDR1 SGHKS, CDR2 YYEKEE (reference sequence). The CDR3 is 14 residues long. The sequence was obtained from a woman between 50 and 59 years old who had recovered from COVID-19. The specimen was PBMCs or T cells enriched from blood (not recorded which). The chain recombines TRBV5-5 with TRBJ1-2; possible D gene TRBD1, 5 bases. The CDR3 region has the DNA TGTGCCAGCAGCTTGTTGGTAGGGGACTATGGCTACACCTTC. Amino acid sequence: CASSLLVGDYGYTF.